Below are 31 T cell receptor beta chains sequenced from a single sample in a study of blood T cell repertoires in COVID-19. Assay: immunoSEQ multiplex PCR; the TCRdb copy retains only in-frame clones and omits some. The sample lists 53,000 or so clones; around 84% were seen once. Sequenced: peripheral blood. The receptor source for this set is a man between 65 and 79 years old with active COVID-19.

The chain combines TRBV30 with TRBJ2-1; TRBD2 agrees at 12 bases. CDR3 length: 18 amino acids. Germline CDR1 and CDR2: GTSNPN and SVGIG (reference sequence). The trim removed 4 bases at V and 4 bases at J, leaving 14 bases unmatched. The CDR3 sequence is CAWIPRGAGLAGYNEQFF. Written as DNA, the CDR3 is TGTGCCTGGATTCCTAGGGGGGCGGGACTAGCGGGTTACAATGAGCAGTTCTTC.

The rearrangement uses TRBV6-6 and TRBJ1-2, with no clear D. Germline lookup yields CDR1 MNHNY and CDR2 SVGAGI (reference sequence). This CDR3 has 13 amino acids. Deletions cut 9 bases from V and 2 bases from J, with 13 bases between. The CDR3 protein is CASLARANYGYTF. CDR3 DNA: TGTGCCAGTTTGGCGAGGGCGAACTATGGCTACACCTTC.

Only a few counts were recorded for this clone. V and J are TRBV3-1 (or the pseudogene TRBV3-2) and TRBJ2-5; D might be TRBD2 (6 bases). Germline V gene lookup returns CDR1 LGHDT and CDR2 YNNKEL (reference sequence). This CDR3 contains 16 residues. Trimming left V 1 base short and J 5 bases short, with 17 bases between. CDR3 loop: CASSQGGWGGSETQYF. The CDR3 nucleotides are TGTGCCAGCAGCCAAGGGGGTTGGGGAGGTTCCGAGACCCAGTACTTC.

This chain connects TRBV7-7 to TRBJ1-1, with unresolved D. V was clipped by 5 bases and J by 2 bases, with 9 bases between them. The CDR3 has 13 amino acids. Germline V gene sequence: CDR1 SSHAT, CDR2 FNYEAQ (reference sequence). The CDR3 loop reads CASSPVANTEAFF. The DNA of the CDR3 is TGTGCCAGCAGCCCAGTGGCTAACACTGAAGCTTTCTTT. The entire variable domain, with the rest obtained from reference TRBV7-7 and TRBJ1-1, is as follows: GAGVSQSPRYKVTKRGQDVTLRCDPISSHATLYWYQQALGQGPEFLTYFNYEAQPDKSGLPSDRFSAERPEGSISTLTIQRTEQRDSAMYRCASSPVANTEAFFGQGTRLTVV.

This clone was seen a single time. The chain links TRBV4-1 to TRBJ2-7; D gene unclear. CDR3 length: 15 residues. Germline loops: CDR1 MGHRA, CDR2 YSYEKL. Trimming took 5 bases from V and 6 from J, leaving 20 bases between them. The CDR3 is CASSVPDLGSSEQYF. The CDR3, as DNA: TGCGCCAGCAGCGTGCCTGATCTCGGTTCTTCCGAGCAGTACTTC.

The chain has TRBV7-9 and TRBJ2-5, with D hard to call. The germline V and J ends were trimmed by 9 bases and 3 bases, with 11 bases remaining between them. This CDR3 spans 12 amino acids. Germline V gives CDR1 SEHNR, CDR2 FQNEAQ (reference sequence). In DNA form, the CDR3 reads TGTGCCAGTCTTAAGCCCGAAGAGACCCAGTACTTC. It is translated as CASLKPEETQYF.

J is TRBJ2-3 and V is TRBV7-8; the D gene is possibly TRBD2 (7 bases). The ends were cut back, 5 bases at V and 8 bases at J, with 14 bases in the middle. CDR1 and CDR2 (germline): SGHVS, FQNEAQ. The CDR3 is 13 amino acids. DNA of the CDR3: TGTGCCAGCAGCCCCTACAGGGAGGGTACGCAGTATTTT. This gives the protein CASSPYREGTQYF.

The CDR3 loop reads CASSLGSSTEAFF. For the CDR3, the DNA is TGTGCCAGCAGCTTGGGGTCGAGCACTGAAGCTTTCTTT. V usage is TRBV5-6 and J usage is TRBJ1-1, with no clear D. The germline gives CDR1 SGHDT, CDR2 YYEEEE. V was clipped by 0 bases and J by 4 bases, with 7 bases between them. The CDR3 loop spans 13 amino acids.

In regard to this clone: A junction boundary mismatches the germline segment, possibly from a read error. The chain is built from TRBV7-7 and TRBJ2-2; 10 positions agree with TRBD2. This CDR3 region has 17 residues. Germline V gene data show CDR1 as SSHAT and CDR2 as FNYEAQ (reference sequence). CDR3 nucleotides: TGTGCTAGCAGCTCGGGACTAGCGAACGCGAACACCGGGGAGCTGTTTTTT. It yields the protein CASSSGLANANTGELFF. The full variable domain, completed using reference TRBV7-7 and TRBJ2-2, is GAGVSQSPRYKVTKRGQDVTLRCDPISSHATLYWYQQALGQGPEFLTYFNYEAQPDKSGLPSDRFSAERPEGSISTLTIQRTEQRDSAMYRCASSSGLANANTGELFFGEGSRLTVL.

The genes are TRBV27 and TRBJ1-1, with D tentatively TRBD1 (6 bases). Looked up from germline, CDR1 is MNHEY and CDR2 is SMNVEV (reference sequence). The germline V and J ends were trimmed by 5 bases and 0 bases, with 13 bases remaining between them. The CDR3 totals 15 residues. For the CDR3, the DNA is TGTGCCAGCAGTCACCGGACAGAAATGAACACTGAAGCTTTCTTT. Translation: CASSHRTEMNTEAFF.

This clone has only a few counts. V is TRBV3-1 (or the pseudogene TRBV3-2) and J is TRBJ1-5; 9 bases align to TRBD1. Trimming removed 1 base from V and 2 bases from J; junction bases left unmatched: 3. The CDR3 runs 16 residues. CDR1 LGHDT and CDR2 YNNKEL come from the germline V gene (reference sequence). The CDR3 here is CASSQGTGVRNQPQHF. The CDR3 DNA follows: TGTGCCAGCAGCCAAGGGACAGGGGTACGCAATCAGCCCCAGCATTTT.

J is TRBJ2-1 and V is TRBV7-9, with 7 bases lining up with TRBD2. The CDR3 consists of 13 residues. J lost 6 bases, V lost 3 bases, and 2 bases had no gene match. Germline V CDR1 and CDR2: SEHNR, FQNEAQ (reference sequence). The CDR3 sequence is CASSLGGFNEQFF. The CDR3 nucleotides read TGTGCCAGCAGCTTGGGGGGGTTCAATGAGCAGTTCTTC.

V gene TRBV10-3 combines with J gene TRBJ2-7, with 9 bases matching TRBD1. J was trimmed by 1 base and V by 6 bases; bases with no gene match: 4. The germline gives CDR1 ENHRY, CDR2 SYGVKD. The CDR3 spans 14 residues. DNA for the CDR3: TGTGCCATCAGCGTAGGACAGGGGTCCTACGAGCAGTACTTC. Its protein is CAISVGQGSYEQYF.

This clone came up once. The chain is built from TRBV19 and TRBJ1-4, with a tentative D call TRBD1 (5 bases). Germline loops: CDR1 LNHDA, CDR2 SQIVND (reference sequence). With 3 bases removed from V and 3 bases from J, the gap between germline ends came to 14 bases. The CDR3 sequence is 16 residues long. Here the CDR3 reads CASSILAGRANEKLFF. CDR3 coding DNA: TGTGCCAGTAGTATTCTAGCGGGCAGGGCTAATGAAAAACTGTTTTTT. The entire variable domain, with the rest obtained from reference TRBV19 and TRBJ1-4, is as follows: DGGITQSPKYLFRKEGQNVTLSCEQNLNHDAMYWYRQDPGQGLRLIYYSQIVNDFQKGDIAEGYSVSREKKESFPLTVTSAQKNPTAFYLCASSILAGRANEKLFFGSGTQLSVL.

The chain carries TRBV11-2 and TRBJ1-1; 8 nucleotides align to TRBD1. CDR1 and CDR2 from the germline V gene are SGHAT and FQNNGV. This CDR3 has 15 residues. V shed 1 base and J 3 bases; nucleotides not matched to a gene: 4. CDR3 in DNA: TGTGCCAGCAGCTTAGTGGCAGGGGGCTACACTGAAGCTTTCTTT. It yields the protein CASSLVAGGYTEAFF.

This clone has ten or more counts. V usage is TRBV3-1 (or the pseudogene TRBV3-2) and J usage is TRBJ1-1; D remains unclear. Per germline, CDR1 LGHDT and CDR2 YNNKEL (reference sequence). This CDR3 contains 12 residues. The V gene lost 4 bases and the J gene lost 4 bases, with 7 bases spanning the gap. The CDR3 region is CASSPRVTEAFF. The CDR3 region has the DNA TGTGCCAGCAGCCCGCGGGTCACTGAAGCTTTCTTT.

There are a few counts of this clone. The chain joins TRBV19 to TRBJ1-5; D may be TRBD1 (5 bases). Per the germline V gene, CDR1 is LNHDA and CDR2 is SQIVND (reference sequence). This CDR3 has 13 residues. V lost 8 bases, J lost 2 bases, and 10 bases lay in between. The DNA of the CDR3 is TGTGCCAGTCGAGGACAAGGCAATCAGCCCCAGCATTTT. This gives the protein CASRGQGNQPQHF.

This sequence joins TRBV2 and TRBJ2-2; TRBD1 might be the D (5 bases). Germline V gives CDR1 SNHLY, CDR2 FYNNEI. The CDR3 loop spans 14 amino acids. Trimming took 3 bases from V and 3 from J, leaving 8 bases between them. The CDR3 is CASSDTGHTGELFF. The CDR3 coding sequence is TGTGCCAGCAGTGATACAGGCCACACCGGGGAGCTGTTTTTT.

The rearrangement uses TRBV29-1 and TRBJ1-4; no definite D call. V lost 1 base to trimming and J lost 7 bases, with 7 bases between them. Germline V gene lookup returns CDR1 SQVTM and CDR2 ANQGSEA. The CDR3 loop spans 12 amino acids. The CDR3 here is CSVEVQREKLFF. In DNA form, the CDR3 reads TGCAGCGTTGAAGTCCAGCGTGAAAAACTGTTTTTT.

The gene calls are TRBV7-8 and TRBJ1-2; 11 bases line up with TRBD1. Germline V lookup: CDR1 SGHVS, CDR2 FQNEAQ. V lost 4 bases and J lost 4; bases outside the gene matches: 8. This CDR3 is built from 16 residues. The CDR3 DNA sequence: TGTGCCAGCAGCTCCTGGACAGGGGGCGCTGGCTATGGCTACACCTTC. This codes for CASSSWTGGAGYGYTF.

A few counts support this clone. For the CDR3, the DNA is TGTGCCAGCTCCGGGACAGATAATGAAAAACTGTTTTTT. Translated: CASSGTDNEKLFF. The gene calls are TRBV6-6 and TRBJ1-4, with 7 bases fitting TRBD1. CDR3 size: 13 residues. After removal of 8 bases from V and 4 bases from J, the junction contained 4 bases not matched to a gene. Germline V CDR1 and CDR2: MNHNY, SVGAGI (reference sequence).

This chain uses TRBV3-1 (or the pseudogene TRBV3-2) with TRBJ2-6; possible D gene TRBD2, 5 bases. The CDR3 contains 13 residues. Germline V gene data show CDR1 as LGHDT and CDR2 as YNNKEL (reference sequence). V shed 8 bases and J shed 4 bases, with 9 bases lying between them. The CDR3 here is CASRGSGANVLTF. The CDR3 nucleotides are TGTGCCAGCCGGGGTTCGGGGGCCAACGTCCTGACTTTC.

The V call is TRBV6-1, the J call TRBJ1-5; possibly TRBD1 for D (5 bases). This CDR3 spans 16 amino acids. In germline, CDR1 is MNHNS, CDR2 SASEGT. The V end was cut by 4 bases, the J end by 3 bases, with 16 bases between. CDR3 sequence: CASSARERGPNQPQHF. The CDR3 DNA reads TGTGCCAGCAGTGCCAGGGAGCGGGGCCCCAATCAGCCCCAGCATTTT.

The genes are TRBV5-4 and TRBJ2-3, with 9 bases lining up with TRBD2. Germline V gives CDR1 SGHNT, CDR2 YYREEE (reference sequence). The CDR3 loop spans 16 amino acids. The V and J ends lost 4 bases and 3 bases, in that order; junction bases with no gene match: 9. CDR3 nucleotide sequence: TGTGCCAGCAGCCAACGTAGCGGGGGCAAAACAGATACGCAGTATTTT. It yields the protein CASSQRSGGKTDTQYF.

V usage is TRBV4-3 and J usage is TRBJ2-3; D is uncertain. Trimming stripped 0 bases from V and 1 base from J, with 11 bases between. The CDR3 is made up of 16 amino acids. Per germline, CDR1 LGHNA and CDR2 YSLEER. CDR3 coding DNA: TGCGCCAGCAGCCAAGACGGGTCGGCAGGCACAGATACGCAGTATTTT. Translated, it gives CASSQDGSAGTDTQYF.

This clone was observed many times. The genes are TRBV6-5 and TRBJ1-5; TRBD1 might be the D (6 bases). Germline CDR1 is MNHEY and CDR2 is SVGAGI. V was clipped by 6 bases and J by 4 bases, with 10 bases between them. The CDR3 extends over 13 amino acids. CDR3 protein: CASSQTGNQPQHF. The CDR3 DNA follows: TGTGCCAGCAGCCAAACAGGGAATCAGCCCCAGCATTTT.

J is TRBJ2-7 and V is TRBV6-2 or TRBV6-3, with TRBD1 identical over 9 bases. The CDR3 runs 13 residues. The V and J ends lost 5 bases and 6 bases, in that order; junction bases with no gene match: 5. CDR1 is MNHEY, CDR2 SVGEGT, per germline. The CDR3 sequence: CASSRTGVREQYF. The CDR3 bases are TGTGCCAGCAGTCGGACAGGGGTTCGCGAGCAGTACTTC.

This rearrangement joins TRBV19 to TRBJ2-2, with 10 bases identical to TRBD1. This CDR3 spans 15 amino acids. The germline V gene has CDR1 LNHDA and CDR2 SQIVND (reference sequence). Trimming removed 8 bases from V and 2 bases from J; junction bases left unmatched: 5. CDR3 in amino acids: CASGWTGGNTGELFF. CDR3 sequence (DNA): TGTGCCAGTGGGTGGACAGGGGGTAACACCGGGGAGCTGTTTTTT.

This clone was seen more than once but under ten times. The gene calls are TRBV19 and TRBJ2-1; tentatively, D is TRBD1 (6 bases). The CDR3 contains 16 residues. CDR1 is LNHDA, CDR2 SQIVND, per germline (reference sequence). V lost 4 bases and J 8 bases, leaving 21 bases between the germline ends. The chain's CDR3 is CASSTTFDRFMDEQFF. DNA for the CDR3: TGTGCCAGTAGTACGACCTTCGACAGGTTTATGGATGAGCAGTTCTTC.

The V and J genes are TRBV7-8 and TRBJ1-1; D remains unclear. CDR3 size: 12 residues. Trimming removed 2 bases from V and 2 bases from J, with 3 bases in between. From germline, CDR1 is SGHVS and CDR2 FQNEAQ. The chain's CDR3 is CASSLQNTEAFF. For the CDR3, the DNA is TGTGCCAGCAGCTTACAAAACACTGAAGCTTTCTTT.

This chain links TRBV6-6 with TRBJ2-2; D unclear. This CDR3 spans 12 amino acids. Trimming removed 6 bases at V and 7 bases at J, with 9 bases between. Germline V CDR1 and CDR2: MNHNY, SVGAGI (reference sequence). The CDR3 spells CASRGAGGELFF. CDR3 bases: TGTGCCAGCAGGGGCGCCGGCGGGGAGCTGTTTTTT.